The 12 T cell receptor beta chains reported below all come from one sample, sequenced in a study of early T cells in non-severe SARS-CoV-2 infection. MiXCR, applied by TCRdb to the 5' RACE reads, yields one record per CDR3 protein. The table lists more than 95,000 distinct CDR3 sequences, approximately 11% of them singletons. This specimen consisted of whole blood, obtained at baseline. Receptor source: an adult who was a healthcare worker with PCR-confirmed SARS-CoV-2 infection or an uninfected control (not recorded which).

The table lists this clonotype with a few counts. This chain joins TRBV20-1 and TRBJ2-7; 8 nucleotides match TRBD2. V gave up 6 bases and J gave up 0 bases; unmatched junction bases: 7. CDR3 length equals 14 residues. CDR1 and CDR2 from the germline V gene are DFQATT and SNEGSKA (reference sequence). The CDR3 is CSARSGRSSYEQYF. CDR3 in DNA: TGCAGTGCCCGAAGCGGGAGAAGCTCCTACGAGCAGTACTTC.

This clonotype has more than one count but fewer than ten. CDR3 sequence (DNA): TGTGCCAGCAGTTACTCCCCGGGAGCGGGAGCTAATGAGCAGTTCTTC. Its translation is CASSYSPGAGANEQFF. This chain connects TRBV6-2 or TRBV6-3 to TRBJ2-1, with 8 bases lining up with TRBD2. The junction had 8 bases not matched to a gene; V was cut back by 0 bases and J by 7 bases. CDR1 and CDR2 (germline): MNHEY, SVGEGT. There are 16 residues in the CDR3.

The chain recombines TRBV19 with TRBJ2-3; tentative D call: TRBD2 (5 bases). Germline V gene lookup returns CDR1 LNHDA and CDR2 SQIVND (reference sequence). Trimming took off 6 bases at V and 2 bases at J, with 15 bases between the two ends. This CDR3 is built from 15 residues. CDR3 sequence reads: CASRQSGRFTDTQYF. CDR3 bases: TGTGCCAGTAGACAAAGCGGAAGGTTCACAGATACGCAGTATTTT.

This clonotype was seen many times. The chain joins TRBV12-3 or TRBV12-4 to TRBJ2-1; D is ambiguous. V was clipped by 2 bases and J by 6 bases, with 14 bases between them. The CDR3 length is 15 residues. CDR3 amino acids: CASSLIGANINEQFF. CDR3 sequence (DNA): TGTGCCAGCAGTTTAATTGGCGCAAACATCAATGAGCAGTTCTTC.

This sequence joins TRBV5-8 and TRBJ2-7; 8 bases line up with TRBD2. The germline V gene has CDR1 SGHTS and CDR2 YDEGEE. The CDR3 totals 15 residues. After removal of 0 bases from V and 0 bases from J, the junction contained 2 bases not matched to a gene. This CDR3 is CASSLVLADSYEQYF. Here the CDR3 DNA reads TGTGCCAGCAGCTTGGTACTAGCGGACTCCTACGAGCAGTACTTC.

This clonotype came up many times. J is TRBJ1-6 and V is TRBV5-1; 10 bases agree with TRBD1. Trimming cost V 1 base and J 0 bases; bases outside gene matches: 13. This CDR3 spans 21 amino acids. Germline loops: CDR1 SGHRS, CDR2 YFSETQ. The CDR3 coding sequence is TGCGCCAGCAGCTTGTCGGTTTGGGGACAGGGGCCAAGCTCCTATAATTCACCCCTCCACTTT. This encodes CASSLSVWGQGPSSYNSPLHF.

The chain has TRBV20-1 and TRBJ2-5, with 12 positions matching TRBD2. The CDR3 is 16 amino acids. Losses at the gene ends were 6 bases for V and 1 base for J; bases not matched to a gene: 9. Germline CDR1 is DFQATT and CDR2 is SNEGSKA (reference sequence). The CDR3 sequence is CSAPGTSGSIQETQYF. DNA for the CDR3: TGCAGTGCCCCCGGGACTAGCGGGTCGATCCAAGAGACCCAGTACTTC.

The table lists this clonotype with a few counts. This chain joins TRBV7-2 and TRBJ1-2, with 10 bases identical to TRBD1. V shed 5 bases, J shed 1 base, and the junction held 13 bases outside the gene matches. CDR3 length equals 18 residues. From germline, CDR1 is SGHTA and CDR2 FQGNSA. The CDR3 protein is CASSRWTGGSINNYGYTF. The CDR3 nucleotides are TGTGCCAGCAGCAGATGGACAGGGGGATCCATCAATAACTATGGCTACACCTTC.

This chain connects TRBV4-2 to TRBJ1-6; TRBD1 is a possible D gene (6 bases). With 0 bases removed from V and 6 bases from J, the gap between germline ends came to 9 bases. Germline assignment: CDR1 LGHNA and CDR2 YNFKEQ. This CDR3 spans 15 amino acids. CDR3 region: CASSQDRGGNSPLHF. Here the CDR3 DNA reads TGTGCCAGCAGCCAAGATAGGGGGGGTAATTCACCCCTCCACTTT.

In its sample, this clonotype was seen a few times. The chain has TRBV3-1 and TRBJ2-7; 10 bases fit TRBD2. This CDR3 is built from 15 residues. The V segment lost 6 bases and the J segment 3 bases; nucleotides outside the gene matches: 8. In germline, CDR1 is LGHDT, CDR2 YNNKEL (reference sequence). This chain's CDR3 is CASSLSGRIVYEQYF. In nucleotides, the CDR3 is TGTGCCAGCAGTCTTAGCGGGAGGATCGTCTACGAGCAGTACTTC.

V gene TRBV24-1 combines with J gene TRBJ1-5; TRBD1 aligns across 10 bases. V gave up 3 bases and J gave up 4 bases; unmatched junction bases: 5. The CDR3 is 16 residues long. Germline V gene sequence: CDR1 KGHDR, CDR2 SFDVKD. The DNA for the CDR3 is TGTGCCACCAGTGATGCGGACAGGGGGTGGAATCAGCCCCAGCATTTT. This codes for CATSDADRGWNQPQHF.

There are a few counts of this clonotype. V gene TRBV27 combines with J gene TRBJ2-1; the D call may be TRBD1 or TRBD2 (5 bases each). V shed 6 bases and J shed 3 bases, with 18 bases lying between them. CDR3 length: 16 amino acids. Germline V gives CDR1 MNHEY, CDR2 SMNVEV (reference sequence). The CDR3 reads CASSKGPRGNYNEQFF. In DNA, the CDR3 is TGTGCCAGCAGCAAGGGACCTCGAGGGAACTACAATGAGCAGTTCTTC.